The 16 T cell receptor beta chains below all came from one sample that was sequenced in a study of T cell responses to AZD1222 COVID-19 vaccine. Here immunoSEQ multiplex PCR was the method, and the copy in TCRdb shows in-frame clones only, minus some. The sample has about 120,000 clones; less than 90% are singletons. Sequencing used peripheral blood, obtained on day 0 of AZD1222 vaccination. Receptor source: an adult in good health.

The chain links TRBV7-9 to TRBJ2-7, with TRBD2 identical over 16 bases. The V gene end was trimmed by 5 bases and the J gene end by 4 bases; junction bases not matched to a gene: 2. Germline CDR1 reads SEHNR; CDR2 reads FQNEAQ (reference sequence). This CDR3 has 15 amino acids. For the CDR3, the DNA is TGTGCCAGCAGCCCGGGACTAGCGGGAGGGTACGAGCAGTACTTC. It yields the protein CASSPGLAGGYEQYF.

The CDR3 nucleotides read TGTGCCAGCAGTTTAGACGACCATGAGCAGTTCTTC. Protein: CASSLDDHEQFF. The J gene is TRBJ2-1, the V gene TRBV12-3 or TRBV12-4; D unresolved. The CDR3 contains 12 residues. Trimming pared 1 base from V and 8 bases from J, leaving 6 bases between.

The genes are TRBV27 and TRBJ2-2, with 7 bases fitting TRBD1. Germline CDR1 MNHEY, CDR2 SMNVEV (reference sequence). Unmatched junction bases numbered 5, after V lost 3 bases and J lost 4 bases. The length of the CDR3 is 15 residues. The CDR3 is CASSLGTASTGELFF. In DNA form, the CDR3 reads TGTGCCAGCAGTTTGGGGACAGCCAGCACCGGGGAGCTGTTTTTT.

The table lists this clone with a count of one. The V call is TRBV7-2, the J call TRBJ2-5; D not resolved. This CDR3 contains 15 residues. V lost 0 bases, J lost 5 bases, and 13 bases lay in between. In germline, CDR1 is SGHTA, CDR2 FQGNSA. CDR3 DNA: TGTGCCAGCAGCTTAGCTAGATTTGGTGGCGAGACCCAGTACTTC. It encodes CASSLARFGGETQYF.

The rearrangement joins TRBV3-1 (or the pseudogene TRBV3-2) to TRBJ2-2, with D uncertain. The CDR3 has 14 amino acids. Germline V gene lookup returns CDR1 LGHDT and CDR2 YNNKEL (reference sequence). V was pared by 3 bases and J by 4 bases, with 9 bases between. CDR3 DNA: TGTGCCAGCAGCCACCGACCAGGCACCGGGGAGCTGTTTTTT. This sequence encodes CASSHRPGTGELFF.

V and J are TRBV18 and TRBJ1-2; D ambiguous. The V end lost 3 bases, the J end lost 8 bases, and 22 bases lay between the germline ends. This CDR3 spans 16 amino acids. The V gene's germline CDR1 is KGHSH and CDR2 LQKENI. CDR3 bases: TGTGCCAGCTCACCCACTAACCCGTACAGAAAAGGAGGCTACACCTTC. It yields the protein CASSPTNPYRKGGYTF.

The CDR3 here is CSASLGELMNTEAFF. The CDR3 nucleotides read TGCAGTGCTAGTCTTGGGGAGCTCATGAACACTGAAGCTTTCTTT. V gene TRBV20-1 combines with J gene TRBJ1-1; D not resolved. Germline V gene data show CDR1 as DFQATT and CDR2 as SNEGSKA (reference sequence). V lost 3 bases and J lost 0, with 14 bases in between. The CDR3 covers 15 residues.

V usage is TRBV6-5 and J usage is TRBJ1-5, with a possible D match to TRBD1 (6 bases). Trimming left V 2 bases short and J 2 bases short, with 10 bases between. Germline CDR1 MNHEY, CDR2 SVGAGI. This CDR3 has 15 amino acids. The CDR3 reads CASSYPGGGNQPQHF. CDR3 nucleotides: TGTGCCAGCAGTTACCCGGGGGGCGGCAATCAGCCCCAGCATTTT.

The CDR3 DNA follows: TGTGCAAGTCGCTTAGCGCTGGGACAGCGGCCCTACGGGGAGCCCCAGCATTTT. Amino acid sequence: CASRLALGQRPYGEPQHF. The gene calls are TRBV12-2 and TRBJ1-5; the table names TRBD1, a call not compared with the DNA. TRBV12-2 is termed a pseudogene. This CDR3 comprises 18 residues.

The chain is built from TRBV2 and TRBJ1-3; tentative D call: TRBD1 (5 bases). The CDR3 totals 19 residues. The germline V gene encodes CDR1 SNHLY and CDR2 FYNNEI. With 1 base removed from V and 0 bases from J, the gap between germline ends came to 19 bases. The CDR3 spells CASSEGSSRQSVSGNTIYF. CDR3 in DNA: TGTGCCAGCAGTGAAGGATCTTCGAGACAGTCCGTCTCTGGAAACACCATATATTTT.

The chain uses TRBV5-1 and TRBJ2-3; D unresolved. The length of the CDR3 is 11 residues. CDR1 SGHRS and CDR2 YFSETQ come from the germline V gene. The V gene lost 3 bases and the J gene lost 2 bases, with 1 base spanning the gap. Written as DNA, the CDR3 is TGCGCCAGCAGCTCCACAGATACGCAGTATTTT. The encoded protein is CASSSTDTQYF.

V usage is TRBV18 and J usage is TRBJ2-3, with 8 bases fitting TRBD1. V shed 2 bases, J shed 3 bases, and the junction held 4 bases outside the gene matches. CDR1 KGHSH and CDR2 LQKENI come from the germline V gene. This CDR3 is 15 amino acids long. The CDR3 is CASSPGRQGTDTQYF. For the CDR3, the DNA is TGTGCCAGCTCACCAGGGAGACAGGGGACAGATACGCAGTATTTT. The complete variable domain, with remaining parts taken from reference TRBV18 and TRBJ2-3, reads NAGVMQNPRHLVRRRGQEARLRCSPMKGHSHVYWYRQLPEEGLKFMVYLQKENIIDESGMPKERFSAEFPKEGPSILRIQQVVRGDSAAYFCASSPGRQGTDTQYFGPGTRLTVL.

The rearrangement uses TRBV29-1 and TRBJ1-4; tentative D call: TRBD1 (6 bases). Trimming stripped 7 bases from V and 7 bases from J, with 13 bases between. Germline CDR1 SQVTM, CDR2 ANQGSEA. The CDR3 contains 12 residues. CDR3 bases: TGCAGCGGCGTGGGGGCGGGTGAAAAACTGTTTTTT. It specifies CSGVGAGEKLFF.

The J gene is TRBJ2-7, the V gene TRBV7-9; tentatively, D is TRBD1 or TRBD2 (5 bases each). Trimming shortened V by 3 bases and J by 5 bases, and 8 bases separated the two germline ends. CDR1 and CDR2 from the germline V gene are SEHNR and FQNEAQ (reference sequence). The CDR3 has 12 residues. CDR3: CASSFGTNEQYF. The CDR3 DNA reads TGTGCCAGCAGCTTTGGGACCAACGAGCAGTACTTC.

The chain uses TRBV19 and TRBJ2-7; possibly TRBD1 or TRBD2 for D (5 bases each). Trimming took off 6 bases at V and 3 bases at J, with 9 bases between the two ends. The CDR3 covers 12 residues. The V gene's germline CDR1 is LNHDA and CDR2 SQIVND (reference sequence). The CDR3 DNA follows: TGTGCCAGTAGCGGGGCGCACTACGAGCAGTACTTC. Translated: CASSGAHYEQYF.

The J gene is TRBJ2-1, the V gene TRBV28; 8 bases fit TRBD1. V was clipped by 1 base and J by 10 bases; unmatched bases: 9. This CDR3 is built from 15 residues. The germline V gene has CDR1 MDHEN and CDR2 SYDVKM. The CDR3 coding sequence is TGTGCCAGCAGTTTATCCCGTTGGGACAGGAGGGAGCAGTTCTTC. Its translation: CASSLSRWDRREQFF.